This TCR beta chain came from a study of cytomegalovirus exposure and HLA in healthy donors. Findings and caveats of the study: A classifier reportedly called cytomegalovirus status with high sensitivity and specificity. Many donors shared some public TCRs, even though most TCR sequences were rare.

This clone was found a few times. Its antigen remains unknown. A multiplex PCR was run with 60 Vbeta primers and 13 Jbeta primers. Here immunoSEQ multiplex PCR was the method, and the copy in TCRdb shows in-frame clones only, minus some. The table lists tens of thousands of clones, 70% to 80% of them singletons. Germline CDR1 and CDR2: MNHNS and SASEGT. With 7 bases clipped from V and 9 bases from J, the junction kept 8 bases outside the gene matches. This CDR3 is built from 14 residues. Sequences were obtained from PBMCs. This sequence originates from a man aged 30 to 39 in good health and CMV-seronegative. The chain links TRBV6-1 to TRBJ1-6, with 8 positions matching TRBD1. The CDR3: CASISTGEASPLHF. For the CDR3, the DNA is TGTGCCAGCATCTCGACAGGGGAGGCTTCACCCCTCCACTTT.